Below are 18 T cell receptor beta chains sequenced from a single sample in a study of regulatory T cells in long-lasting Graves disease (dated by TCRdb to about 2021). The time point label corresponds to: persistent/refractory GD, antithyroid drugs over 5 years with positive TRAb. For both TCR sequencing and RNA sequencing, RNA was extracted from PBMCs using TRIzol. The library was generated by multiplex PCR. These reads were obtained on an Illumina HiSeq 4000. TCR beta libraries were built with iRepertoire HTBI primers and Arm-PCR amplification of CDR3 regions. TCRdb trimmed public reads at Q25 via fastp, called clones via MiXCR and kept in-frame beta chains. Entries that share a CDR3 protein sequence are merged under the most common genes and DNA. Here the sample has around 500,000 distinct CDR3 sequences; under 25% occur a single time. The ten largest clones add up to about 8.3% of the sample. The specimen comprised peripheral blood mononuclear cells (PBMCs), sampled when the disease was refractory, from a patient treated with antithyroid drugs. The receptors were gathered from a female donor with Graves disease.

The CDR3 region is CSADLANTEAFF. The CDR3 DNA sequence: TGCAGTGCTGACCTGGCGAACACTGAAGCTTTCTTT. The chain is built from TRBV20-1 and TRBJ1-1; D unclear. This CDR3 is built from 12 residues. V lost 5 bases, J lost 1 base, and 8 bases lay in between. From germline, CDR1 is DFQATT and CDR2 SNEGSKA (reference sequence).

The chain has TRBV18 and TRBJ1-1; D remains ambiguous. This CDR3 is built from 15 residues. The germline V gene encodes CDR1 KGHSH and CDR2 LQKENI. The V end was cut by 2 bases, the J end by 3 bases, with 13 bases between. The CDR3: CASSPALGSDTEAFF. The CDR3, as DNA: TGTGCCAGCTCACCAGCATTGGGTTCGGACACTGAAGCTTTCTTT.

This clonotype was detected a few times. The J gene is TRBJ2-5, the V gene TRBV5-6; D perhaps matches TRBD2 (6 bases). V lost 0 bases to trimming and J lost 7 bases, with 10 bases between them. Germline lookup yields CDR1 SGHDT and CDR2 YYEEEE. The CDR3 runs 13 residues. The CDR3 sequence: CASSLAGEGTQYF. For the CDR3, the DNA is TGTGCCAGCAGCTTGGCGGGAGAGGGGACCCAGTACTTC.

The CDR3 DNA is TGTGCCAGCTCACAACCTCGAGGGGGCGCCGGGGCCGAGCAGTACTTC. As protein: CASSQPRGGAGAEQYF. V and J are TRBV18 and TRBJ2-7; 7 nucleotides match TRBD1. The V gene end was trimmed by 4 bases and the J gene end by 6 bases; junction bases not matched to a gene: 15. This CDR3 region has 16 residues. Germline V gene sequence: CDR1 KGHSH, CDR2 LQKENI.

Ten or more counts support this clonotype. The rearrangement uses TRBV20-1 and TRBJ2-4; D gene uncertain. Germline V gene lookup returns CDR1 DFQATT and CDR2 SNEGSKA (reference sequence). The CDR3 consists of 11 residues. Trimming left V 6 bases short and J 0 bases short, with 3 bases between. The DNA for the CDR3 is TGCAGTGCACTAGCCAAAAACATTCAGTACTTC. It is translated as CSALAKNIQYF.

This clonotype has at least ten counts. This chain joins TRBV28 and TRBJ1-2; 8 bases are a match to TRBD1. CDR1 and CDR2 from the germline V gene are MDHEN and SYDVKM. CDR3 size: 17 residues. Germline trimming cut 6 bases from V and 5 bases from J; bases unmatched to any gene: 17. CDR3 DNA: TGTGCCAGCAGGCAAATCCTCGGACAGGGACGTCAGTATGGCTACACCTTC. Residues: CASRQILGQGRQYGYTF.

This clonotype appeared a few times. The V and J genes are TRBV6-5 and TRBJ1-1, with TRBD1 matching 7 bases. Germline V lookup: CDR1 MNHEY, CDR2 SVGAGI. The trim removed 2 bases at V and 4 bases at J, leaving 7 bases unmatched. This CDR3 contains 15 residues. CDR3 region: CASSYRTGLGTEAFF. CDR3 DNA sequence: TGTGCCAGCAGTTACCGGACAGGCCTAGGCACTGAAGCTTTCTTT.

This chain links TRBV5-1 with TRBJ2-2; TRBD2 might be the D (5 bases). V was clipped by 4 bases and J by 5 bases, with 12 bases between them. Germline lookup yields CDR1 SGHRS and CDR2 YFSETQ. This CDR3 region has 14 residues. DNA of the CDR3: TGCGCCAGCAGCCGAACCACTAGAACCGGGGAGCTGTTTTTT. Its translation: CASSRTTRTGELFF.

This clonotype came up a few times. The chain combines TRBV5-1 with TRBJ2-2, with D hard to call. The V end lost 0 bases, the J end lost 3 bases, and 9 bases lay between the germline ends. This CDR3 has 15 amino acids. Germline V gives CDR1 SGHRS, CDR2 YFSETQ. CDR3 nucleotides: TGCGCCAGCAGCTTGGATTTTGGCGACACCGGGGAGCTGTTTTTT. Translation: CASSLDFGDTGELFF.

A few counts support this clonotype. The chain couples TRBV3-1 to TRBJ1-1; the D is unclear. This CDR3 is built from 13 residues. Germline V lookup: CDR1 LGHDT, CDR2 YNNKEL (reference sequence). V was trimmed by 2 bases and J by 1 base, leaving 5 bases between them. The CDR3 region has the DNA TGTGCCAGCAGCCAATATCAGAACACTGAAGCTTTCTTT. Residues: CASSQYQNTEAFF.

This clonotype was found many times. The chain couples TRBV10-3 to TRBJ2-2; possible D gene TRBD1, 5 bases. This CDR3 has 16 amino acids. Trimming removed 6 bases at V and 0 bases at J, with 14 bases between. Germline CDR1 reads ENHRY; CDR2 reads SYGVKD. The CDR3 is CAISTTGNANTGELFF. CDR3 bases: TGTGCCATCAGCACCACAGGAAACGCGAACACCGGGGAGCTGTTTTTT.

Ten or more counts support this clonotype. The CDR3 nucleotides are TGTGCCAGCAGCCTTAGCGGGAGGGCCCACGAGCAGTACTTC. Its protein is CASSLSGRAHEQYF. The chain uses TRBV11-3 and TRBJ2-7; TRBD2 matches 11 bases. V trimming: 5 bases; J trimming: 5 bases; junction bases outside the gene matches: 5. CDR3 length: 14 amino acids. Germline assignment: CDR1 SGHNT and CDR2 YENEEA.

This clonotype has just a few counts. The chain combines TRBV25-1 with TRBJ2-5, with a weak D call TRBD2 (6 bases). Trimming shortened V by 3 bases and J by 4 bases, and 18 bases separated the two germline ends. The germline V gene has CDR1 MGHDK and CDR2 SYGVNS. The CDR3 covers 16 residues. CDR3 sequence: CASSDRDFTDVETQYF. DNA of the CDR3: TGTGCCAGCAGTGATAGGGACTTTACTGATGTAGAGACCCAGTACTTC.

This clonotype was picked up a small number of times. The chain is built from TRBV20-1 and TRBJ2-2, with D unresolved. Germline V CDR1 and CDR2: DFQATT, SNEGSKA (reference sequence). The CDR3 is 15 residues long. Trimming pared 2 bases from V and 3 bases from J, leaving 13 bases between. The CDR3 region is CSARPVAAYTGELFF. CDR3 nucleotide sequence: TGCAGTGCTAGACCCGTGGCAGCTTACACCGGGGAGCTGTTTTTT.

This clonotype was seen at least ten times. V gene TRBV12-3 or TRBV12-4 combines with J gene TRBJ1-2, with D possibly being TRBD1 (6 bases). The CDR3 spans 14 residues. The ends were cut back, 6 bases at V and 5 bases at J, with 16 bases in the middle. The CDR3 loop reads CASRQTTGPYGYTF. For the CDR3, the DNA is TGTGCCAGCAGACAAACGACAGGCCCTTATGGCTACACCTTC.

This clonotype was observed at least ten times. The gene calls are TRBV30 and TRBJ1-2; D is perhaps TRBD1 (5 bases). CDR1 is GTSNPN, CDR2 SVGIG, per germline (reference sequence). The CDR3 runs 11 residues. The V and J ends lost 0 bases and 6 bases respectively, with 5 bases between them. The CDR3 nucleotides read TGTGCCTGGAGTGTAGGGGATGGCTACACCTTC. This sequence encodes CAWSVGDGYTF.

The gene calls are TRBV7-9 and TRBJ2-7; 10 bases line up with TRBD1. This CDR3 has 15 amino acids. The germline V gene encodes CDR1 SEHNR and CDR2 FQNEAQ (reference sequence). With 7 bases clipped from V and 6 bases from J, the junction kept 12 bases outside the gene matches. The CDR3 DNA sequence: TGTGCCAGCAACAAGGGACAGGGGTCAGTAGGCGAGCAGTACTTC. Translating it yields CASNKGQGSVGEQYF.

The chain combines TRBV20-1 with TRBJ1-6; no firm D call. Trimming took off 6 bases at V and 1 base at J, with 13 bases between the two ends. The CDR3 has 15 amino acids. Germline V gene sequence: CDR1 DFQATT, CDR2 SNEGSKA (reference sequence). The CDR3 nucleotides read TGCAGTGCCCAACGAACGGGGTCCTATAATTCACCCCTCCACTTT. This sequence encodes CSAQRTGSYNSPLHF.